This note documents a single TCR delta chain sequence. The table lists this clone with a few counts. Its antigen is not yet known. No base-level quality is on record; no much larger clone is a single base apart. The entry originates in a study of human gamma delta and Vdelta1 T cells listed by TCRdb under 2018. Study-level background: The study investigated Delta One T cells, Vd1+ gamma-delta T cells, as cytotoxic effectors against acute myeloid leukemia.

Summary of the overall study and its limitations: Delta One T cells were reported to be polyclonal and to show broad cytotoxic targeting of acute myeloid leukemia.

Library prep was done by PCR. The instrument was an Illumina MiSeq. Clonotypes were called again by TCRdb from the public reads via CATT, and duplicate nucleotide sequences were then merged into one entry. The sample table lists about 6,500 delta-chain clones, about 40% of them with a count of one. About 6% of the sample is taken by the ten largest. In the germline V gene, CDR1 corresponds to TSWWSYY and CDR2 to QGS. From cysteine to phenylalanine, the CDR3 is 19 amino acids long. Only the CDR3 portion is preserved as DNA: 57 bases, with reading frame beginning at the first base. From V the trimming removes 4 bases and from J it removes 2 bases, while the gene matches leave 17 bases of the junction unaccounted for.

The receptor was isolated from a human donor in good health. Input material: Vdelta1 gamma-delta T cells from blood grown in culture (DOT cells). The intended sense of this specimen's cell subset or site label: Delta One T cells, in vitro expanded/differentiated Vd1+ gamma-delta T cells. The chain was built from TRDV1 and TRDJ1; TRDD2 matches 9 bases in the middle. The sequenced DNA: TGTGCTCTTGGGGTCCACCTTCCTACGTGGATTGGGTTGACCGATAAACTCATCTTT. Protein translation: CALGVHLPTWIGLTDKLIF.